This TCR beta chain was found in a study of neurological immune-mediated disorders. Regarding this clonotype: What it binds is unknown.

TCRdb reprocessed the 5' RACE reads with MiXCR, giving one entry per CDR3 protein. The sample records some 42,000 distinct CDR3 sequences, 9.5% to 13% being singletons. This CDR3 spans 15 amino acids. Germline CDR1 and CDR2: SGHTA and FQGNSA. The J segment lost 2 bases and the V segment lost 5 bases, leaving 8 bases of the junction unmatched. Study-wide results and caveats: Expanded clones shared no CDR3 amino acid sequences across subjects, suggesting private repertoires in all groups. In HTLV-1-associated myelopathy, TCR clonal expansion was greatest, whereas multiple sclerosis had the least, falling below healthy controls.

The sample consisted of CD4+ T cells from blood. This clonotype originated in a woman aged 30 to 39 with HTLV-1-associated myelopathy (HAM/TSP). The chain employs TRBV7-2 and TRBJ2-7, with 8 nucleotides matching TRBD2. The CDR3 nucleotides are TGTGCCAGCAGCATCCTACTAGCGGAGGCCTACGAGCAGTACTTC. Protein sequence: CASSILLAEAYEQYF.